The 8 T cell receptor beta chains presented below share a single source sample, sequenced in a study of shared clonotypes between healthy human individuals. The method was immunoSEQ multiplex PCR; TCRdb's version includes in-frame clones alone and lacks a portion of them. The sample gives approximately 2,200,000 clones, under 95% of which show up once; roughly 1.7% is in the top ten. Naive CD8 cells lacked CD45RO, underwent positive selection for CCR7 and left out terminally differentiated effector memory CD45RA+ cells. Sequencing was performed on naive CD8+ T cells from PBMCs. These receptors all come from a young man in good health. Some clones in this sample may be carry-over from other donors' samples.

This chain connects TRBV4-1 to TRBJ2-2; D assignment may be TRBD1 or TRBD2 (6 bases each). The CDR3 is 14 amino acids. Germline V gene sequence: CDR1 MGHRA, CDR2 YSYEKL. Trimming removed 1 base at V and 7 bases at J, with 10 bases between. The CDR3 region has the DNA TGCGCCAGCAGCCAAGTGGGGGGCGGCGGGGAGCTGTTTTTT. As protein: CASSQVGGGGELFF.

The chain uses TRBV5-1 and TRBJ2-2, with 10 nucleotides matching TRBD2. Trimming took 3 bases from V and 2 from J; bases not matched to a gene: 10. The CDR3 length is 18 residues. The germline gives CDR1 SGHRS, CDR2 YFSETQ. CDR3 amino acids: CASSSAASGRLNTGELFF. CDR3 DNA: TGCGCCAGCAGCTCGGCGGCTAGCGGGAGACTAAACACCGGGGAGCTGTTTTTT.

This sequence joins TRBV18 and TRBJ1-2; no clear D. Germline CDR1 and CDR2: KGHSH and LQKENI. This CDR3 region has 15 residues. Deletions cut 0 bases from V and 2 bases from J, with 10 bases between. The CDR3 reads CASSPPKGWNYGYTF. Here the CDR3 DNA reads TGTGCCAGCTCACCACCGAAGGGTTGGAACTATGGCTACACCTTC.

This clone was recorded once. The chain joins TRBV2 to TRBJ2-5; weak D call: TRBD2 (6 bases). The V gene lost 8 bases and the J gene lost 0 bases, with 25 bases spanning the gap. The CDR3 has 18 amino acids. Germline CDR1 is SNHLY and CDR2 is FYNNEI. The CDR3 sequence is CASLGMRDSSQYQETQYF. The CDR3 coding sequence is TGTGCCAGCCTGGGGATGCGGGACTCCTCTCAGTACCAAGAGACCCAGTACTTC.

This clone came up once. V gene TRBV5-1 combines with J gene TRBJ2-1, with 8 bases lining up with TRBD2. This CDR3 spans 15 amino acids. Per germline, CDR1 SGHRS and CDR2 YFSETQ. J gave up 5 bases and V 2 bases, and 6 bases lay outside the gene matches. CDR3 DNA sequence: TGCGCCAGCAGCTTACGTAGCGGGGCCCACAATGAGCAGTTCTTC. This gives the protein CASSLRSGAHNEQFF. Drawing the rest from reference TRBV5-1 and TRBJ2-1, the complete variable domain is KAGVTQTPRYLIKTRGQQVTLSCSPISGHRSVSWYQQTPGQGLQFLFEYFSETQRNKGNFPGRFSGRQFSNSRSEMNVSTLELGDSALYLCASSLRSGAHNEQFFGPGTRLTVL.

The chain uses TRBV21-1 and TRBJ1-2; the table names TRBD1, a call not compared with the DNA. TRBV21-1 is reported as a pseudogene. The CDR3 has 13 amino acids. The CDR3 reads CASSPGALYGYTF. Written as DNA, the CDR3 is TGTGCCAGCAGTCCAGGCGCCCTATATGGCTACACCTTC.

V usage is TRBV28 and J usage is TRBJ2-3; a possible D gene is TRBD1 (5 bases). The CDR3 contains 15 residues. Looked up from germline, CDR1 is MDHEN and CDR2 is SYDVKM. The germline V and J ends were trimmed by 2 bases and 2 bases, with 11 bases remaining between them. The chain's CDR3 is CASSLGAIYTDTQYF. CDR3 coding DNA: TGTGCCAGCAGTTTAGGGGCCATCTACACAGATACGCAGTATTTT.

The genes are TRBV11-2 and TRBJ2-7; D possibly matches TRBD1 or TRBD2 (5 bases each). This CDR3 contains 16 residues. Trimming stripped 0 bases from V and 2 bases from J, with 14 bases between. Germline V gene data show CDR1 as SGHAT and CDR2 as FQNNGV. CDR3 residues: CASSLDTGTGTYEQYF. In DNA, the CDR3 is TGTGCCAGCAGCTTAGATACCGGGACGGGGACCTACGAGCAGTACTTC.